These 7 T cell receptor beta chains came from one sample sequenced in a study of CD8+ T cells in alopecia areata. RNA, once extracted, was reverse transcribed into cDNA for use as the sequencing template. This table comes from immunoSEQ multiplex PCR, and its TCRdb copy is limited to in-frame clones, with some not included. Of over 120,000 clones in the sample, about 59% were seen once. Specified treatment: oral pan-JAK inhibitor, 5-10 mg twice daily. The sequencing used CD8+ T cells sorted from blood, collected at week 4, from a patient treated with tofacitinib. These receptors all stem from a human donor with alopecia areata.

This clone was recorded many times. V usage is TRBV6-6 and J usage is TRBJ2-1, with D perhaps assigned TRBD1 or TRBD2 (5 bases each). Between the trimmed V and J ends, which lost 10 bases and 8 bases, there was a span of 9 bases. This CDR3 spans 10 amino acids. Germline assignment: CDR1 MNHNY and CDR2 SVGAGI (reference sequence). The CDR3 nucleotides are TGTGCCACCGAGGGACATGAGCAGTTCTTC. Protein sequence: CATEGHEQFF.

As DNA, the CDR3 is TGTGCCTGGAGTGTACCCGCCAGGGGAGATCCCTACGAGCAGTACTTC. Translated, it gives CAWSVPARGDPYEQYF. The chain has TRBV30 and TRBJ2-7; D is possibly TRBD1 (6 bases). Germline V gene lookup returns CDR1 GTSNPN and CDR2 SVGIG (reference sequence). The CDR3 consists of 16 residues. Trimming stripped 0 bases from V and 2 bases from J, with 17 bases between.

This CDR3 reads CASSVGVGGYEQYF. CDR3 bases: TGTGCCAGCAGCGTAGGAGTAGGAGGCTACGAGCAGTACTTC. This chain joins TRBV9 and TRBJ2-7, with D tentatively TRBD2 (5 bases). Germline lookup yields CDR1 SGDLS and CDR2 YYNGEE. Trimming left V 0 bases short and J 3 bases short, with 10 bases between. The length of the CDR3 is 14 residues.

The J gene is TRBJ1-6, the V gene TRBV7-2; D is unclear. Germline V gene sequence: CDR1 SGHTA, CDR2 FQGNSA. Trimming cost V 6 bases and J 9 bases, with 15 bases left between them. This CDR3 is built from 14 residues. The CDR3 spells CASSGSSAFSPLHF. The CDR3 DNA reads TGTGCCAGCAGTGGGTCCTCCGCGTTTTCACCCCTCCACTTT.

The V and J genes are TRBV27 and TRBJ1-6, with D maybe TRBD1 (6 bases). The germline V gene has CDR1 MNHEY and CDR2 SMNVEV (reference sequence). The CDR3 consists of 14 residues. V was cut by 6 bases and J by 3 bases, with 9 bases left in between. As DNA, the CDR3 is TGTGCCAGCAGCTGGGACATCTATAATTCACCCCTCCACTTT. This encodes CASSWDIYNSPLHF.

On this clone: Other DNA sequences of this sample code for an identical CDR3. The chain combines TRBV29-1 with TRBJ2-1; D is perhaps TRBD1 (6 bases). The germline V gene has CDR1 SQVTM and CDR2 ANQGSEA. The CDR3 contains 13 residues. The V end lost 4 bases, the J end lost 5 bases, and 12 bases lay between the germline ends. Here the CDR3 reads CSVVQGANNEQFF. The CDR3 bases are TGCAGCGTTGTACAGGGAGCCAACAATGAGCAGTTCTTC.

The chain uses TRBV13 and TRBJ2-7; 7 bases are a match to TRBD1. Germline lookup yields CDR1 PRHDT and CDR2 FYEKMQ (reference sequence). The CDR3 consists of 13 residues. With V trimmed by 5 bases and J by 2 bases, 3 bases remained unmatched. This CDR3 is CASSPGQPYEQYF. Written as DNA, the CDR3 is TGTGCCAGCAGCCCGGGACAGCCCTACGAGCAGTACTTC. Full variable domain (outside the CDR3, taken from reference TRBV13 and TRBJ2-7): AAGVIQSPRHLIKEKRETATLKCYPIPRHDTVYWYQQGPGQDPQFLISFYEKMQSDKGSIPDRFSAQQFSDYHSELNMSSLELGDSALYFCASSPGQPYEQYFGPGTRLTVT.